These 16 T cell receptor beta chains originate from one sample sequenced in a study of cytomegalovirus exposure and HLA in healthy donors. Generated by immunoSEQ multiplex PCR, the TCRdb table keeps only in-frame clones and is missing some. The sample lists fewer than 150,000 clones; more than 70% were seen once. The sample comprised PBMCs. Receptors originate from a man younger than 35 in good health and CMV-seronegative.

The J gene is TRBJ2-3, the V gene TRBV7-2; unclear D gene. Germline V CDR1 and CDR2: SGHTA, FQGNSA. CDR3 length: 15 residues. The V and J ends lost 3 bases and 2 bases respectively, with 12 bases between them. CDR3 loop: CASSFRYRVTDTQYF. DNA of the CDR3: TGTGCCAGCAGCTTTCGCTACCGCGTCACAGATACGCAGTATTTT.

This clone was seen a single time. This sequence joins TRBV4-2 and TRBJ1-5; 9 bases line up with TRBD1. The J segment lost 2 bases and the V segment lost 4 bases, leaving 9 bases of the junction unmatched. Germline CDR1 reads LGHNA; CDR2 reads YNFKEQ. This CDR3 region has 17 residues. The CDR3 DNA reads as TGTGCCAGCAGCCTGGGACAGGGCGGGGAGGGCAATCAGCCCCAGCATTTT. It translates to CASSLGQGGEGNQPQHF.

This sequence joins TRBV6-1 and TRBJ1-6, with 9 bases fitting TRBD1. J lost 9 bases, V lost 2 bases, and 5 bases had no gene match. The CDR3 is made up of 15 amino acids. Germline V lookup: CDR1 MNHNS, CDR2 SASEGT. Here the CDR3 DNA reads TGTGCCAGCAGTGAATCGACAGGGGGTCGTTCACCCCTCCACTTT. This sequence encodes CASSESTGGRSPLHF.

The rearrangement uses TRBV6-1 and TRBJ2-5; D is perhaps TRBD2 (7 bases). Germline values: CDR1 MNHNS, CDR2 SASEGT. This CDR3 contains 15 residues. The germline V and J ends were trimmed by 4 bases and 0 bases, with 12 bases remaining between them. The CDR3 nucleotides are TGTGCCAGCAGTGTAGGGGGAGGGTACCAAGAGACCCAGTACTTC. Translation gives CASSVGGGYQETQYF.

The chain recombines TRBV9 with TRBJ2-3, with 11 bases lining up with TRBD1. With V trimmed by 4 bases and J by 4 bases, 23 bases remained unmatched. Germline V CDR1 and CDR2: SGDLS, YYNGEE. The CDR3 is 21 amino acids. The CDR3: CASSPWLYPQIPGQGADTQYF. CDR3 nucleotides: TGTGCCAGCAGCCCATGGCTGTACCCCCAAATACCGGGACAGGGGGCAGATACGCAGTATTTT.

This clone was seen only once. This rearrangement joins TRBV27 to TRBJ2-5, with TRBD1 matching 8 bases. Germline CDR1 reads MNHEY; CDR2 reads SMNVEV (reference sequence). V lost 3 bases to trimming and J lost 1 base; unmatched junction nucleotides: 7. The length of the CDR3 is 16 residues. The CDR3 loop is CASSLGAGQGQETQYF. The CDR3 DNA follows: TGTGCCAGCAGTTTGGGGGCCGGACAGGGCCAAGAGACCCAGTACTTC.

This clone was detected only once. The chain is built from TRBV19 and TRBJ1-5; 12 positions match TRBD1. This CDR3 spans 15 amino acids. V shed 6 bases and J 4 bases; nucleotides not matched to a gene: 4. CDR1 and CDR2 (germline): LNHDA, SQIVND (reference sequence). CDR3 sequence (DNA): TGTGCCAGTAGCCCGGGACAGGGGGCGAATCAGCCCCAGCATTTT. Translated, it gives CASSPGQGANQPQHF.

This chain connects TRBV6-5 to TRBJ2-7, with D maybe TRBD1 (5 bases). CDR1 is MNHEY and CDR2 is SVGAGI in the germline V gene. This CDR3 comprises 13 residues. Trimming pared 6 bases from V and 0 bases from J, leaving 9 bases between. CDR3 bases: TGTGCCAGCAGCCCAGGGCTCTCCTACGAGCAGTACTTC. It specifies CASSPGLSYEQYF.

Here the CDR3 reads CASSFRQTSTDTQYF. The DNA for the CDR3 is TGTGCCAGCAGTTTTAGACAAACAAGCACAGATACGCAGTATTTT. The gene calls are TRBV27 and TRBJ2-3, with D uncertain. Per the germline V gene, CDR1 is MNHEY and CDR2 is SMNVEV (reference sequence). Trimming removed 3 bases from V and 0 bases from J, with 10 bases in between. The CDR3 is 15 amino acids.

V usage is TRBV19 and J usage is TRBJ1-5; D gene unclear. This CDR3 has 17 amino acids. Germline-derived CDR1 and CDR2 are LNHDA and SQIVND (reference sequence). V was clipped by 5 bases and J by 1 base, with 18 bases between them. In nucleotides, the CDR3 is TGTGCCAGTAGTCCCCGATCAACGGGATTAAGCAATCAGCCCCAGCATTTT. Its protein product is CASSPRSTGLSNQPQHF.

The genes are TRBV19 and TRBJ2-7; D gene uncertain. The CDR3 consists of 11 residues. From germline, CDR1 is LNHDA and CDR2 SQIVND (reference sequence). Trimming shortened V by 4 bases and J by 4 bases, and 5 bases separated the two germline ends. The CDR3 region is CASSTPYEQYF. The CDR3 bases are TGTGCCAGTAGTACCCCATACGAGCAGTACTTC.

The genes are TRBV19 and TRBJ1-2, with 8 bases lining up with TRBD1. The germline CDR1 and CDR2 sequences are LNHDA and SQIVND (reference sequence). With V trimmed by 6 bases and J by 4 bases, 7 bases remained unmatched. This CDR3 has 14 residues. The DNA of the CDR3 is TGTGCCAGTAGCCAGGGGGCCCCCACCTATGGCTACACCTTC. Translating it yields CASSQGAPTYGYTF.

This clone was seen only once. V usage is TRBV18 and J usage is TRBJ1-1; a possible D gene is TRBD1 (6 bases). CDR1 KGHSH and CDR2 LQKENI come from the germline V gene. CDR3 size: 13 residues. Deletions cut 5 bases from V and 7 bases from J, with 14 bases between. For the CDR3, the DNA is TGTGCCAGCTCAATGACTACAGGGAATGAAGCTTTCTTT. Translated: CASSMTTGNEAFF.

The chain uses TRBV6-1 and TRBJ2-4; TRBD1 is a possible D gene (5 bases). The CDR3 is 16 residues long. Germline-derived CDR1 and CDR2 are MNHNS and SASEGT. V was clipped by 4 bases and J by 3 bases, with 16 bases between them. The CDR3 loop is CASSVSPTDHKNIQYF. The CDR3 DNA reads as TGTGCCAGCAGTGTATCCCCGACAGATCACAAAAACATTCAGTACTTC.

This clone was recorded only once. This chain joins TRBV20-1 and TRBJ2-3, with D hard to call. The CDR3 contains 9 residues. Germline-derived CDR1 and CDR2 are DFQATT and SNEGSKA (reference sequence). The V end lost 8 bases, the J end lost 7 bases, and 7 bases lay between the germline ends. The chain's CDR3 is CSKRHTQYF. The CDR3 region has the DNA TGCAGTAAGCGCCATACGCAGTATTTT.

This clone occurred once. The gene calls are TRBV19 and TRBJ2-2; 8 bases agree with TRBD2. This CDR3 is built from 13 residues. V shed 5 bases, J shed 6 bases, and the junction held 2 bases outside the gene matches. The V gene's germline CDR1 is LNHDA and CDR2 SQIVND (reference sequence). The CDR3 bases are TGTGCCAGTAGTCTTAGCGGGGCCGGGGAGCTGTTTTTT. Translated, it gives CASSLSGAGELFF.